This T cell receptor (beta chain) appears in the sequencing data of a study of blood T cell repertoires in COVID-19. For the study at large: From the United States, Italy and Spain came samples of acute and convalescent COVID-19.

Here immunoSEQ multiplex PCR was the method, and the copy in TCRdb shows in-frame clones only, minus some. Counted here are about 210,000 clones, around 84% occurring once; the ten biggest clones make up approximately 10%. Looked up from germline, CDR1 is MRHNA and CDR2 is SNTAGT. Trimming pared 3 bases from V and 4 bases from J, leaving 9 bases between. This CDR3 region has 13 residues. Sequencing used peripheral blood. The V call is TRBV6-4, the J call TRBJ2-5, with D perhaps TRBD2 (6 bases). This TCR was sampled from a man aged 45 to 65 with active or convalescent COVID-19. CDR3 residues: CASSERAGETQYF. CDR3 DNA: TGTGCCAGCAGTGAGCGAGCGGGAGAGACCCAGTACTTC.